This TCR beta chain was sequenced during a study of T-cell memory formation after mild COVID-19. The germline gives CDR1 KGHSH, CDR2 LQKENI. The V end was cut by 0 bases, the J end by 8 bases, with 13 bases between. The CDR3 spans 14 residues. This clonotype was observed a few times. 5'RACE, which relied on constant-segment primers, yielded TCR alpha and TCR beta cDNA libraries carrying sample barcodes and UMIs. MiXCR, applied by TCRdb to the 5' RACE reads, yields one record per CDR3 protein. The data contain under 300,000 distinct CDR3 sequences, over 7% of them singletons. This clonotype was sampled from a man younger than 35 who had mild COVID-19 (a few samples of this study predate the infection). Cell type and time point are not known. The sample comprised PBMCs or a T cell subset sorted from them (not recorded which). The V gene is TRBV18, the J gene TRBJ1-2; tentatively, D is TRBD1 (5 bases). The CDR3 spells CASSPPGAARGYTF. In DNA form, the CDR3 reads TGTGCCAGCTCACCACCAGGGGCGGCTAGGGGCTACACCTTC.